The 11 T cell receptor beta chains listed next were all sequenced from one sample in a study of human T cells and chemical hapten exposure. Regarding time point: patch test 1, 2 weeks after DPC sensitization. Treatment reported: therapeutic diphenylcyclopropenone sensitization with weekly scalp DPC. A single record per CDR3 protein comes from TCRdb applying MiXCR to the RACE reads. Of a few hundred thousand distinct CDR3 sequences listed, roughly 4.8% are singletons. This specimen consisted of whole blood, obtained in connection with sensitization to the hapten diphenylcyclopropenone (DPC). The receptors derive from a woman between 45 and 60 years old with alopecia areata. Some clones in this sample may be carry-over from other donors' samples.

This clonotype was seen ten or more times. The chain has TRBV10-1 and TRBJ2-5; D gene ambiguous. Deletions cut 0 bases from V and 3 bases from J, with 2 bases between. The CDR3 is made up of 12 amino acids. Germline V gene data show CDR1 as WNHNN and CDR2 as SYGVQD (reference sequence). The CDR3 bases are TGCGCCAGCAGTGAGTCGGAAGAGACCCAGTACTTC. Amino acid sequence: CASSESEETQYF.

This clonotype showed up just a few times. The CDR3 coding sequence is TGTGCCAGCAGCTTACCCCCCGGAGAGACCCAGTACTTC. This sequence encodes CASSLPPGETQYF. The rearrangement links TRBV7-2 to TRBJ2-5; D uncertain. Trimming cost V 2 bases and J 4 bases, with 8 bases left between them. This CDR3 contains 13 residues. The V gene's germline CDR1 is SGHTA and CDR2 FQGNSA. Variable domain in full (rest from reference TRBV7-2 and TRBJ2-5): GAGVSQSPSNKVTEKGKDVELRCDPISGHTALYWYRQSLGQGLEFLIYFQGNSAPDKSGLPSDRFSAERTGGSVSTLTIQRTQQEDSAVYLCASSLPPGETQYFGPGTRLLVL.

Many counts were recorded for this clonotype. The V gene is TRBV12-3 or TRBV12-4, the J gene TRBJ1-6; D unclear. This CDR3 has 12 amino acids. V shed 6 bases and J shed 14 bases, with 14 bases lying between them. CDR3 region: CASSLGGVALHF. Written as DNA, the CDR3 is TGTGCCAGCAGCCTAGGTGGAGTGGCCCTCCACTTT.

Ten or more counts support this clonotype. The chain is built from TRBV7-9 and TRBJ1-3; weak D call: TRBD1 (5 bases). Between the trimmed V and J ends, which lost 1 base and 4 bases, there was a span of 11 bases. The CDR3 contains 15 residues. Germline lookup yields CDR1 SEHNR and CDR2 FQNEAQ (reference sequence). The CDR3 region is CASSLEGLGGNTIYF. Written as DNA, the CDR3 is TGTGCCAGCAGCTTAGAGGGGCTAGGCGGAAACACCATATATTTT. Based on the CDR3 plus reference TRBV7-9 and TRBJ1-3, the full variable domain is DTGVSQNPRHKITKRGQNVTFRCDPISEHNRLYWYRQTLGQGPEFLTYFQNEAQLEKSRLLSDRFSAERPKGSFSTLEIQRTEQGDSAMYLCASSLEGLGGNTIYFGEGSWLTVV.

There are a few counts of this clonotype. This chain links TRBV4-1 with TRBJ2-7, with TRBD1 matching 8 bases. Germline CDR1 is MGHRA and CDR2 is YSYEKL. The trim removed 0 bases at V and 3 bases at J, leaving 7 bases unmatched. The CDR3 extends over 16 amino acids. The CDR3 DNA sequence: TGCGCCAGCAGCCAAGATAGGGACAGGCGGCTCTACGAGCAGTACTTC. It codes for CASSQDRDRRLYEQYF.

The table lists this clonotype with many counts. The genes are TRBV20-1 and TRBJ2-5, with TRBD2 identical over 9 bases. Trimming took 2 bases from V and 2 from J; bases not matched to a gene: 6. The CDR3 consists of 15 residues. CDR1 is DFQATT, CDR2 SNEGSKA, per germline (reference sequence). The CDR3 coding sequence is TGCAGTGCTAGAAACCAGCGGGGGGCACAAGAGACCCAGTACTTC. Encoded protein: CSARNQRGAQETQYF.

The CDR3 DNA reads TGTGCCAGCAGCCCCCGGTTGGGTAGCGGGCCGGGCAATGAGCAGTTCTTC. Translation gives CASSPRLGSGPGNEQFF. V usage is TRBV3-1 and J usage is TRBJ2-1; 7 bases map to TRBD2. CDR3 length: 17 amino acids. The V and J ends lost 4 bases and 6 bases, in that order; junction bases with no gene match: 15. Germline assignment: CDR1 LGHDT and CDR2 YNNKEL (reference sequence).

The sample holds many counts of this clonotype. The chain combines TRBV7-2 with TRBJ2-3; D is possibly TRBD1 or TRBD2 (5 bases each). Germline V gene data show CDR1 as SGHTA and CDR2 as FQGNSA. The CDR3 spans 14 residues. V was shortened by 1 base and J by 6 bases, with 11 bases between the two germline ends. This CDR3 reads CASSLDRRKDTQYF. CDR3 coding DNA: TGTGCCAGCAGCTTAGACAGGAGGAAGGATACGCAGTATTTT. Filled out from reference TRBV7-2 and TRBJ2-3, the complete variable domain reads GAGVSQSPSNKVTEKGKDVELRCDPISGHTALYWYRQSLGQGLEFLIYFQGNSAPDKSGLPSDRFSAERTGGSVSTLTIQRTQQEDSAVYLCASSLDRRKDTQYFGPGTRLTVL.

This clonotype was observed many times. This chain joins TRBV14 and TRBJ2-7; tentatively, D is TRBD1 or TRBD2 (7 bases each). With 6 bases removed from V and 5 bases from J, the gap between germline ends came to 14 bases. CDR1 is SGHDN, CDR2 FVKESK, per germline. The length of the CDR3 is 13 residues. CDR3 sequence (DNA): TGTGCCAGCAGTTCCAGGGGGGGTCACGAGCAGTACTTC. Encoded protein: CASSSRGGHEQYF.

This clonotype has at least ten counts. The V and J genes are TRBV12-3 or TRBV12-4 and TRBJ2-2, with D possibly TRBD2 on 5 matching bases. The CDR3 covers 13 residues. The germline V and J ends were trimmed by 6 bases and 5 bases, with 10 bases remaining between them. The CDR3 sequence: CASSLTGTGELFF. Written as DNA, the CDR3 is TGTGCCAGCAGCTTGACGGGGACCGGGGAGCTGTTTTTT.

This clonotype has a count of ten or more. The CDR3 DNA sequence: TGCAGTGCTAGAGCCGGACAGGCATATGGCTACACCTTC. Protein product: CSARAGQAYGYTF. The chain uses TRBV20-1 and TRBJ1-2, with 7 nucleotides matching TRBD1. J was trimmed by 5 bases and V by 1 base; bases with no gene match: 4. Germline V lookup: CDR1 DFQATT, CDR2 SNEGSKA (reference sequence). CDR3 length equals 13 residues.